This T cell receptor beta chain was retrieved from a study of blood T cells in healthy people across ages. This CDR3 region has 16 residues. With V trimmed by 5 bases and J by 4 bases, 9 bases remained unmatched. CDR1 SEHNR and CDR2 FQNEAQ come from the germline V gene (reference sequence). This clonotype came up a few times. The use of a sample-barcoded 5' primer and a J-beta primer mix characterized a second PCR of about 6 to 11 cycles. TCRdb analysed the 5' RACE reads with MiXCR anew, one entry per CDR3 protein. The sample records approximately 730,000 distinct CDR3 sequences, around 46% being singletons.

The chain is built from TRBV7-9 and TRBJ2-3, with 10 bases that match TRBD1. Sequenced: blood. The TCR was taken from a woman aged 55-75 years in good health. The CDR3 nucleotides read TGTGCCAGCAGCCGGGCCGACAGGGGGCTGTCAGATACGCAGTATTTT. It specifies CASSRADRGLSDTQYF.